One and the same sample provided the 4 T cell receptor beta chains below, sequenced in a study of identical twins. TCRdb re-called the 5' RACE reads through MiXCR, storing one row per CDR3 protein. This sample has around 1.7 million distinct CDR3 sequences, with 25% to 35% found just once. Material: cord blood. The receptors here all came from a newborn girl in good health.

Many counts were recorded for this clonotype. J is TRBJ2-7 and V is TRBV4-2; the match to TRBD1 covers 10 bases. Trimming took 4 bases from V and 3 from J; bases not matched to a gene: 3. Germline CDR1 and CDR2: LGHNA and YNFKEQ. The CDR3 is 14 amino acids. The CDR3: CASSPGTGDYEQYF. Here the CDR3 DNA reads TGTGCCAGCAGCCCTGGGACAGGGGACTACGAGCAGTACTTC.

V and J are TRBV28 and TRBJ2-7; D is ambiguous. In germline, CDR1 is MDHEN, CDR2 SYDVKM. Trimming took off 5 bases at V and 6 bases at J, with 11 bases between the two ends. This CDR3 contains 12 residues. The CDR3 DNA sequence: TGTGCCAGCAGTCCCCCTTGGGGCGAGCAGTACTTC. This sequence encodes CASSPPWGEQYF.

This clonotype was seen more than once but under ten times. The rearrangement joins TRBV20-1 to TRBJ2-3; a possible D gene is TRBD2 (5 bases). Germline assignment: CDR1 DFQATT and CDR2 SNEGSKA (reference sequence). The CDR3 is 14 residues long. Deletions cut 0 bases from V and 5 bases from J, with 12 bases between. CDR3 amino acids: CSARDGVARDTQYF. The CDR3 DNA sequence: TGCAGTGCTAGAGATGGAGTAGCGAGAGATACGCAGTATTTT.

The table lists this clonotype with a few counts. The chain employs TRBV29-1 and TRBJ2-7; 9 nucleotides align to TRBD1. Germline V lookup: CDR1 SQVTM, CDR2 ANQGSEA. The trim removed 6 bases at V and 1 base at J, leaving 7 bases unmatched. The CDR3 loop spans 14 amino acids. This chain's CDR3 is CSVLTGTGSYEQYF. The CDR3 DNA reads as TGCAGCGTCCTAACCGGGACAGGGTCCTACGAGCAGTACTTC.